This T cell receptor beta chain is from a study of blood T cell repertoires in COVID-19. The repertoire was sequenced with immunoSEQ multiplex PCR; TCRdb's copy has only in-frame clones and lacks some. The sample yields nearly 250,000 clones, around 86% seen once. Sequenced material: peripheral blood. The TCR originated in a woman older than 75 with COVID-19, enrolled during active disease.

CDR3 sequence (DNA): TGTGCCAGCAGCTCCGGGACTATTTTCGCAGATACGCAGTATTTT. Its translation: CASSSGTIFADTQYF. The chain has TRBV7-3 and TRBJ2-3; 7 bases align to TRBD2. Germline CDR1 and CDR2: SGHTA and FQGTGA. The CDR3 runs 15 residues. V shed 4 bases and J 4 bases; nucleotides not matched to a gene: 8.